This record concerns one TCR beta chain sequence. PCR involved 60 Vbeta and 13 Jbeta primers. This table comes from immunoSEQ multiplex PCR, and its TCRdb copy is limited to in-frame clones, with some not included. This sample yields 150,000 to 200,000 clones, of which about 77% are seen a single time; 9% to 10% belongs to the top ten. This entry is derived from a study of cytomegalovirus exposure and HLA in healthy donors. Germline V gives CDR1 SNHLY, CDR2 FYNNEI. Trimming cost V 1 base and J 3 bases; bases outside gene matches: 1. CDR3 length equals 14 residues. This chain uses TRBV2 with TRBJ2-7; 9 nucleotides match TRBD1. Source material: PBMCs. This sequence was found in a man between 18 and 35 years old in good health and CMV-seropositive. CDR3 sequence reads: CASSEGTGVYEQYF. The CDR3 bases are TGTGCCAGCAGTGAAGGGACAGGGGTCTACGAGCAGTACTTC.